A single sample is the source of the 12 T cell receptor beta chains below, sequenced in a study of PD-1 blockade in classical Hodgkin lymphoma. Method: immunoSEQ multiplex PCR; TCRdb's copy keeps in-frame clones and lacks some. This table has about 33,000 clones, 90% to 95% appearing once. The sample's time point: newly diagnosed, previously untreated cHL patient sample. Sequenced material: peripheral blood mononuclear cells (PBMCs). These TCRs come from a human donor with classical Hodgkin lymphoma.

The J gene is TRBJ2-4, the V gene TRBV15; D gene ambiguous. Looked up from germline, CDR1 is LNHNV and CDR2 is YYDKDF (reference sequence). Trimming cost V 3 bases and J 0 bases, with 15 bases left between them. The CDR3 covers 17 residues. In nucleotides, the CDR3 is TGTGCCACCAGCAGGGGCGGAGCACGGATAGCCAAAAACATTCAGTACTTC. Amino acids: CATSRGGARIAKNIQYF.

The sample holds one count of this clone. The CDR3 sequence is CAWSPGTTYSGANVLTF. CDR3 bases: TGTGCCTGGAGCCCAGGGACAACCTACTCTGGGGCCAACGTCCTGACTTTC. The chain couples TRBV30 to TRBJ2-6, with TRBD1 as a possible D gene (6 bases). Per germline, CDR1 GTSNPN and CDR2 SVGIG (reference sequence). V was shortened by 3 bases and J by 0 bases, with 15 bases between the two germline ends. CDR3 length equals 17 residues.

On this clone: The same CDR3 arises from other DNA sequences in this sample as well. The genes are TRBV18 and TRBJ2-7; D may be TRBD2 (5 bases). Germline CDR1 KGHSH, CDR2 LQKENI. CDR3 length: 14 residues. Trimming removed 1 base at V and 1 base at J, with 8 bases between. DNA for the CDR3: TGTGCCAGCTCACCACTTCGGGGTTCCTACGAGCAGTACTTC. This sequence encodes CASSPLRGSYEQYF.

The chain has TRBV7-9 and TRBJ1-2, with D unresolved. The germline CDR1 and CDR2 sequences are SEHNR and FQNEAQ (reference sequence). V dropped 5 bases and J dropped 8 bases, with 12 bases sitting between them. The length of the CDR3 is 12 residues. CDR3 sequence: CASSANEMGYTF. As DNA, the CDR3 is TGTGCCAGCAGCGCTAACGAAATGGGCTACACCTTC.

This rearrangement joins TRBV19 to TRBJ1-2; TRBD1 is a possible D gene (5 bases). This CDR3 spans 16 amino acids. Germline lookup yields CDR1 LNHDA and CDR2 SQIVND (reference sequence). V was clipped by 2 bases and J by 6 bases, with 19 bases between them. DNA of the CDR3: TGTGCCAGTAGTATAATTGGGCAGGGTAATAGTAATGGCTACACCTTC. Its protein is CASSIIGQGNSNGYTF.

The chain joins TRBV18 to TRBJ1-2; no reliable D call. CDR1 KGHSH and CDR2 LQKENI come from the germline V gene. V was pared by 2 bases and J by 3 bases, with 13 bases between. This CDR3 is built from 15 residues. CDR3 sequence (DNA): TGTGCCAGCTCACCAGGGGTTGGTGGGGACTATGGCTACACCTTC. The encoded protein is CASSPGVGGDYGYTF. The full variable domain, completed using reference TRBV18 and TRBJ1-2, is NAGVMQNPRHLVRRRGQEARLRCSPMKGHSHVYWYRQLPEEGLKFMVYLQKENIIDESGMPKERFSAEFPKEGPSILRIQQVVRGDSAAYFCASSPGVGGDYGYTFGSGTRLTVV.

The chain has TRBV5-1 and TRBJ2-1; a possible D gene is TRBD1 (7 bases). CDR3 length: 14 residues. Germline CDR1 and CDR2: SGHRS and YFSETQ. Trimming cost V 0 bases and J 8 bases, with 12 bases left between them. CDR3 sequence reads: CASSLVQGGDEQFF. The CDR3, as DNA: TGCGCCAGCAGCTTGGTCCAGGGGGGAGATGAGCAGTTCTTC.

The CDR3 coding sequence is TGTGCCACCAGCAGACCAGGGAGGGGAGAGACCCAGTACTTC. The encoded protein is CATSRPGRGETQYF. The chain employs TRBV15 and TRBJ2-5; 7 bases are shared with TRBD2. The CDR3 spans 14 residues. V was clipped by 2 bases and J by 4 bases; unmatched bases: 4. The germline gives CDR1 LNHNV, CDR2 YYDKDF (reference sequence).

This clone is labeled large. V usage is TRBV27 and J usage is TRBJ2-1; no definite D call. The germline V gene encodes CDR1 MNHEY and CDR2 SMNVEV (reference sequence). CDR3 length equals 14 residues. V was cut by 3 bases and J by 5 bases, with 11 bases left in between. The CDR3 DNA is TGTGCCAGCAGTTTTTTGCCACTCAACAATGAGCAGTTCTTC. Protein: CASSFLPLNNEQFF.

The chain carries TRBV5-4 and TRBJ2-3; no clear D. Germline V lookup: CDR1 SGHNT, CDR2 YYREEE (reference sequence). V dropped 4 bases and J dropped 6 bases, with 9 bases sitting between them. The CDR3 is 12 amino acids. The CDR3 DNA sequence: TGTGCCAGCAGCCAAAGAGGTGATACGCAGTATTTT. Its protein is CASSQRGDTQYF.

This chain links TRBV15 with TRBJ1-2, with D unresolved. Germline V gene data show CDR1 as LNHNV and CDR2 as YYDKDF (reference sequence). The CDR3 covers 12 residues. The V gene lost 4 bases and the J gene lost 5 bases, with 8 bases spanning the gap. In nucleotides, the CDR3 is TGTGCCACCAGCACCCGAAGTTATGGCTACACCTTC. Protein: CATSTRSYGYTF.

V gene TRBV5-6 combines with J gene TRBJ2-7; 9 positions match TRBD1. V shed 3 bases and J 9 bases; nucleotides not matched to a gene: 13. CDR3 length equals 15 residues. In germline, CDR1 is SGHDT, CDR2 YYEEEE. The CDR3 region has the DNA TGTGCCAGCAGCTACGGGACAGGGACCCCGTCAGCGCAGTACTTC. Its protein product is CASSYGTGTPSAQYF.